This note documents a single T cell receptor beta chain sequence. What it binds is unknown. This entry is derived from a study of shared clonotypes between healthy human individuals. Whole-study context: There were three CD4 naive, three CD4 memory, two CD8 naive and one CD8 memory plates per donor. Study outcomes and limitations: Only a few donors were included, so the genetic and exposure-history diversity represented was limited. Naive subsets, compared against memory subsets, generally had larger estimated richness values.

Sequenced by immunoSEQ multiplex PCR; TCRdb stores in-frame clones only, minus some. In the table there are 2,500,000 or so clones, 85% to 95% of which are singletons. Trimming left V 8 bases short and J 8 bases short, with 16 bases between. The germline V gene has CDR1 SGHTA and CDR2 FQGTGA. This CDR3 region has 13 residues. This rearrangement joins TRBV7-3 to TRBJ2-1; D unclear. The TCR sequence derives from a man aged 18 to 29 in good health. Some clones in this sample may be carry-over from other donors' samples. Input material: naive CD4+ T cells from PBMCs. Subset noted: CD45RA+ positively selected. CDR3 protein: CASFELSCHEQFF. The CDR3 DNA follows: TGTGCCAGCTTCGAACTTAGCTGCCATGAGCAGTTCTTC.